Sequencing of this T cell receptor beta chain was carried out in a study of PD-1 blockade in classical Hodgkin lymphoma (dated by TCRdb to 2018 to 2020). Background on the whole study: Nivolumab dosing was 3 mg/kg intravenously every 2 weeks, continuing until either disease progression or unacceptable toxicity. The study used CyTOF and TCR beta sequencing to define a peripheral blood immune signature of response to PD-1 blockade in classical Hodgkin lymphoma. The research as a whole found: CD4+ but not CD8+ TCR diversity rose significantly by C4D1 (p=0.0027 vs p=0.16), most apparent in complete responders (p=0.02). Among trial patients, those achieving complete response had baseline diversity similar to that of newly diagnosed patients, while diversity was significantly lower in partial responders and progressors. Only a single clinical trial cohort was studied, and what caused the repertoire differences, possibly disease activity or prior therapy, remained undefined. Newly diagnosed patients were reported to have lower baseline TCR diversity than healthy donors, and relapsed/refractory patients were reported to have lower baseline TCR diversity still. Patients starting nivolumab less than 1 year after ASCT had lower diversity and were excluded from later analyses to avoid confounding by immune reconstitution.

The CDR3 numbers 14 residues from cysteine through phenylalanine. The CDR3 DNA has 42 bases and is translated from base 1. V has 8 bases trimmed and J has 4 bases trimmed; junction bases matching no gene number 10. In the germline V gene, CDR1 corresponds to SGHDT and CDR2 to YYEEEE. Genomic DNA was isolated using the Qiagen DNeasy kit from unsorted PBMCs as well as from negatively selected CD4+ and CD8+ fractions. TCR beta CDR3 regions were amplified by immunoSEQ multiplex PCR using primers annealing to V and J segments. A synthetic immune receptor repertoire was used to minimize amplification bias, and any remaining bias was removed computationally after sequencing. Under the source paper's analysis protocol: Custom Python scripts were used to quantify repertoire diversity as the Shannon entropy index. Unsorted, CD4+ and CD8+ repertoires were analyzed separately, except for combined analyses in which CD4+ and CD8+ sequences were merged in silico. A clone counted as expanded when the clone's frequency after treatment rose at least 2-fold relative to C1D1, and clones undetected at baseline were given a pseudocount of 0.5. Singleton clones were defined as clones with 0 or 1 copy at C1D1, and non-singleton clones were defined as clones with 2 or more copies. By matching protein sequences in sorted samples from the same patient, clones expanded in unsorted samples were annotated as CD4+, CD8+ or unknown. Wilcoxon tests on paired samples were used to test diversity changes from C1D1 to C4D1. TCRdb mirrors the immuneACCESS table, restricted to in-frame sequences. Some clones are absent from its copies; in checked studies, under half trace to an unresolved V gene, and the reason for the others is unknown. The V and J calls and clone size come from that table; D and trimming were worked out from the DNA. Within this sample are about 46,000 clones, with over 70% of them counted one time only. The ten most abundant clones make up roughly 22% of the sample.

Interpreted using the paper, the time point label stands for: cycle 2 day 1 (C2D1) of nivolumab. Relapse after autologous stem cell transplantation had occurred in all trial patients, and cohorts A, B and C were distinguished by prior brentuximab vedotin exposure. The trial cohort included 50 or so patients with relapsed/refractory classical Hodgkin lymphoma, and each patient had a best overall response of complete response, partial response or progressive disease. In the multi-cohort phase II CheckMate 205 trial, trial patients received single-agent nivolumab. An independent review committee assessed best overall response by applying the 2007 International Working Group response criteria. Trial PBMCs were obtained immediately prior to nivolumab initiation (C1D1) and on therapy at cycle 2 day 1 and cycle 4 day 1. Peripheral blood was collected in 8 mL Vacutainer Cell Preparation Tubes, from which PBMCs were isolated by centrifugation and then cryopreserved.

With respect to this clone: Its antigen target is currently unknown. Base qualities are not at hand, and no much larger clone is one base apart.

This chain is built from TRBV5-6 and TRBJ2-7; TRBD2 fits 9 bases in the junction. This specimen consisted of peripheral blood mononuclear cells (PBMCs), obtained before the second cycle of nivolumab. The clonotype originates from a human donor with classical Hodgkin lymphoma. CDR3 loop: CASSRSLAGYEQYF. The nucleotides are TGTGCCAGTTCTAGGAGTCTAGCGGGGTACGAGCAGTACTTC. Reference TRBV5-6 and TRBJ2-7 genes cover what lies past the CDR3, so the full variable domain is DAGVTQSPTHLIKTRGQQVTLRCSPKSGHDTVSWYQQALGQGPQFIFQYYEEEERQRGNFPDRFSGHQFPNYSSELNVNALLLGDSALYLCASSRSLAGYEQYFGPGTRLTVT.